Given below is one TCR beta chain in context. This specimen belongs to a study of chemoradiotherapy in HPV16-positive cancers. Germline V CDR1 and CDR2: SGHTA, FQGNSA. Trimming removed 1 base from V and 5 bases from J; junction bases left unmatched: 9. This CDR3 is 16 amino acids long. Here immunoSEQ multiplex PCR was the method, and the copy in TCRdb shows in-frame clones only, minus some. Counted here are 25,000 to 35,000 clones, over 80% occurring once; the ten biggest clones make up under 25%. Source: blood, taken from a patient who underwent chemoradiotherapy. The source is a human donor with HPV-associated anogenital cancer. The chain combines TRBV7-2 with TRBJ2-3, with TRBD2 matching 7 bases. The CDR3 nucleotides read TGTGCCAGCAGCTTAGGGTCGGGGGGAAGAGGAGATACGCAGTATTTT. Protein product: CASSLGSGGRGDTQYF. The full variable domain, its missing parts supplied by reference TRBV7-2 and TRBJ2-3, is GAGVSQSPSNKVTEKGKDVELRCDPISGHTALYWYRQSLGQGLEFLIYFQGNSAPDKSGLPSDRFSAERTGGSVSTLTIQRTQQEDSAVYLCASSLGSGGRGDTQYFGPGTRLTVL.